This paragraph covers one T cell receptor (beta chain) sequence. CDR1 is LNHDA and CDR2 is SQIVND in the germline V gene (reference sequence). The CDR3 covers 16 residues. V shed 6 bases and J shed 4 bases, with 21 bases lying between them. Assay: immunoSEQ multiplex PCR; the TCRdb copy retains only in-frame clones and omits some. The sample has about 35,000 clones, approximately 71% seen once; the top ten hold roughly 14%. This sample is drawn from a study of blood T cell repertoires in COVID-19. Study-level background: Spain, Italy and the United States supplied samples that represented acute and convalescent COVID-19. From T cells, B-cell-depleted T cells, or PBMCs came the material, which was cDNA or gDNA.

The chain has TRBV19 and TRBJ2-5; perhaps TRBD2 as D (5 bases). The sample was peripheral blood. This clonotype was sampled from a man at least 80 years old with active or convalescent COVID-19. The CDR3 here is CASSLAAHAGGETQYF. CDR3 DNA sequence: TGTGCCAGTAGCCTGGCAGCCCATGCGGGTGGAGAGACCCAGTACTTC.